Presented here are 7 T cell receptor beta chains from one specimen sequenced in a study of blood T cell repertoires in COVID-19. Measured with immunoSEQ multiplex PCR; TCRdb has only the in-frame clones, and not every one. The table includes around 56,000 clones, around 87% detected once. What was sequenced was peripheral blood. The source of these receptors is a man aged 55 to 70 with active or convalescent COVID-19.

V and J are TRBV9 and TRBJ1-1, with D unresolved. The CDR3 runs 13 residues. Per the germline V gene, CDR1 is SGDLS and CDR2 is YYNGEE. Trimming removed 0 bases from V and 2 bases from J, with 5 bases in between. The CDR3 here is CASSVVLNTEAFF. CDR3 DNA sequence: TGTGCCAGCAGCGTAGTACTAAACACTGAAGCTTTCTTT.

The CDR3 DNA follows: TGTGCCAGCTCCAGACCGGGTAGCGGATACAATGAGCAGTTCTTC. Protein: CASSRPGSGYNEQFF. This chain connects TRBV18 to TRBJ2-1, with D tentatively TRBD2 (6 bases). This CDR3 is 15 amino acids long. Trimming left V 6 bases short and J 4 bases short, with 16 bases between. Germline loops: CDR1 KGHSH, CDR2 LQKENI.

The chain couples TRBV30 to TRBJ1-1; 9 bases are a match to TRBD1. Germline values: CDR1 GTSNPN, CDR2 SVGIG (reference sequence). This CDR3 has 15 residues. Trimming took 0 bases from V and 8 from J; bases not matched to a gene: 10. CDR3 residues: CAWSVQGQGSWEAFF. CDR3 nucleotide sequence: TGTGCCTGGAGTGTACAGGGACAGGGATCATGGGAAGCTTTCTTT.

This clone has more than one count but fewer than ten. This rearrangement joins TRBV7-3 to TRBJ2-3, with D maybe TRBD2 (5 bases). This CDR3 has 15 amino acids. Trimming cost V 3 bases and J 4 bases, with 14 bases left between them. Germline assignment: CDR1 SGHTA and CDR2 FQGTGA. Written as DNA, the CDR3 is TGTGCCAGCAGCTTCGGGAACGTGTTACCAGATACGCAGTATTTT. Its translation: CASSFGNVLPDTQYF. The variable domain in full, with the rest retrieved from reference TRBV7-3 and TRBJ2-3, is GAGVSQTPSNKVTEKGKYVELRCDPISGHTALYWYRQSLGQGPEFLIYFQGTGAADDSGLPNDRFFAVRPEGSVSTLKIQRTERGDSAVYLCASSFGNVLPDTQYFGPGTRLTVL.

The CDR3 nucleotides read TGCAGTGCTAGTTTCCGGGGGGAAAAACTGTTTTTT. Its translation is CSASFRGEKLFF. The chain recombines TRBV20-1 with TRBJ1-4, with D possibly matching TRBD1 (5 bases). CDR1 and CDR2 from the germline V gene are DFQATT and SNEGSKA (reference sequence). This CDR3 comprises 12 residues. Trimming stripped 3 bases from V and 8 bases from J, with 10 bases between.

The chain joins TRBV5-4 to TRBJ2-1; 9 bases match TRBD2. The CDR3 has 16 amino acids. CDR1 and CDR2 (germline): SGHNT, YYREEE (reference sequence). V lost 2 bases to trimming and J lost 3 bases; unmatched junction nucleotides: 6. The CDR3 reads CASSLPGTSFYNEQFF. DNA of the CDR3: TGTGCCAGCAGCTTACCCGGGACTAGCTTCTACAATGAGCAGTTCTTC.

This chain uses TRBV30 with TRBJ1-4; no firm D call. Germline-derived CDR1 and CDR2 are GTSNPN and SVGIG (reference sequence). This CDR3 is 13 amino acids long. V was pared by 0 bases and J by 8 bases, with 10 bases between. Here the CDR3 DNA reads TGTGCCTGGAGTGTAGAGGGAGGAGAAAAACTGTTTTTT. Its translation: CAWSVEGGEKLFF.